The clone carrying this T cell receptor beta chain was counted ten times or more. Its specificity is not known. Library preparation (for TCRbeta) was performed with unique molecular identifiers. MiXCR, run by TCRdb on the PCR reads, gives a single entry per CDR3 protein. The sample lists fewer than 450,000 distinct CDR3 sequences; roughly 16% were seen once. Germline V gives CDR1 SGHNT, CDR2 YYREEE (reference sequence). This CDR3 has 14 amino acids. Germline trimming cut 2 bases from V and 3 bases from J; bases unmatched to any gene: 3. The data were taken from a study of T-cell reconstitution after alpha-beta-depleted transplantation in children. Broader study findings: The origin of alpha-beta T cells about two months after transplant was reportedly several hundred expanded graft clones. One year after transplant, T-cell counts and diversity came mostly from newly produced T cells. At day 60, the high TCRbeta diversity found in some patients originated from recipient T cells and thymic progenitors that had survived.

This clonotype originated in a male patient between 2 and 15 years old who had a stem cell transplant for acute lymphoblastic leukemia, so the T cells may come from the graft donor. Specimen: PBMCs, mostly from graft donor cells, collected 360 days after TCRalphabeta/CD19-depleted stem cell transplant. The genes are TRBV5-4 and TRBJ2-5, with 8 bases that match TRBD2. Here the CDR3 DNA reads TGTGCCAGCAGCTTAAATAGCGGGAAAGAGACCCAGTACTTC. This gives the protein CASSLNSGKETQYF.